The 10 T cell receptor beta chains reported below all come from one sample, sequenced in a study of T-cell reconstitution after alpha-beta-depleted transplantation in children. Preparation of the TCRbeta library used unique molecular identifiers. TCRdb re-called the PCR reads through MiXCR, storing one row per CDR3 protein. The sample holds approximately 650,000 distinct CDR3 sequences, around 12% seen once. The sequenced sample was PBMCs, obtained before TCRalphabeta/CD19-depleted stem cell transplant. All receptors come from a girl aged 2-10 years with congenital amegakaryocytic thrombocytopenia, due to receive a stem cell transplant.

In its sample, this clonotype was seen many times. The chain joins TRBV5-1 to TRBJ2-1; no firm D call. The CDR3 extends over 15 amino acids. The germline V gene encodes CDR1 SGHRS and CDR2 YFSETQ. V shed 0 bases and J shed 2 bases, with 9 bases lying between them. CDR3 coding DNA: TGCGCCAGCAGCTTGGACCTAATCCCCTACAATGAGCAGTTCTTC. Amino acids: CASSLDLIPYNEQFF.

Many counts were recorded for this clonotype. The chain has TRBV20-1 and TRBJ1-1, with unresolved D. V was trimmed by 6 bases and J by 10 bases, leaving 18 bases between them. The CDR3 length is 12 residues. CDR1 and CDR2 from the germline V gene are DFQATT and SNEGSKA (reference sequence). This CDR3 reads CSAPRPAGGAFF. The CDR3 DNA sequence: TGCAGTGCGCCGAGGCCGGCGGGAGGAGCTTTCTTT.

This clonotype has at least ten counts. This chain uses TRBV9 with TRBJ1-1, with a weak D call TRBD1 (5 bases). The CDR3 contains 15 residues. Looked up from germline, CDR1 is SGDLS and CDR2 is YYNGEE. V gave up 1 base and J gave up 1 base, with 11 bases separating them. The DNA for the CDR3 is TGTGCCAGCAGCGTACTACAGACAGAGAACACTGAAGCTTTCTTT. This codes for CASSVLQTENTEAFF.

This clonotype was counted many times. This chain connects TRBV10-3 to TRBJ2-1, with 7 bases lining up with TRBD2. CDR1 is ENHRY, CDR2 SYGVKD, per germline. The CDR3 spans 18 residues. Trimming at V came to 6 bases and at J to 3 bases, leaving 17 bases not matched to a gene. The DNA of the CDR3 is TGTGCCATCAGGCCTTTTTACTTCGGCGGGAGTCGCTACAATGAGCAGTTCTTC. Its translation: CAIRPFYFGGSRYNEQFF.

This clonotype was observed at least ten times. The chain couples TRBV6-1 to TRBJ2-7; 12 bases line up with TRBD2. The CDR3 consists of 14 residues. With 6 bases clipped from V and 3 bases from J, the junction kept 3 bases outside the gene matches. Germline CDR1 and CDR2: MNHNS and SASEGT. This chain's CDR3 is CASRRTSGIYEQYF. The CDR3 nucleotides are TGTGCCAGCAGGAGGACTAGCGGGATCTACGAGCAGTACTTC.

This clonotype was detected many times. This chain uses TRBV5-1 with TRBJ2-3; the D gene is possibly TRBD2 (6 bases). CDR1 is SGHRS and CDR2 is YFSETQ in the germline V gene. The V end lost 0 bases, the J end lost 5 bases, and 10 bases lay between the germline ends. This CDR3 is 14 amino acids long. CDR3 in amino acids: CASSLGRAGDTQYF. CDR3 nucleotide sequence: TGCGCCAGCAGCTTGGGGAGGGCCGGAGATACGCAGTATTTT. Looking up the rest from reference TRBV5-1 and TRBJ2-3 gives the full variable domain: KAGVTQTPRYLIKTRGQQVTLSCSPISGHRSVSWYQQTPGQGLQFLFEYFSETQRNKGNFPGRFSGRQFSNSRSEMNVSTLELGDSALYLCASSLGRAGDTQYFGPGTRLTVL.

V gene TRBV10-3 combines with J gene TRBJ2-5; 10 nucleotides align to TRBD1. V lost 6 bases, J lost 5 bases, and 9 bases stayed unmatched. The germline V gene encodes CDR1 ENHRY and CDR2 SYGVKD. This CDR3 region has 15 residues. The CDR3 loop is CAISQRDRGMETQYF. CDR3 nucleotide sequence: TGTGCCATCAGCCAAAGGGACAGGGGTATGGAGACCCAGTACTTC.

This clonotype was recorded a few times. The genes are TRBV28 and TRBJ2-4; D is unresolved. The CDR3 totals 15 residues. Germline lookup yields CDR1 MDHEN and CDR2 SYDVKM. V was cut by 4 bases and J by 0 bases, with 10 bases left in between. In DNA, the CDR3 is TGTGCCAGCAGTTCTGGGTTGTTAGCCAAAAACATTCAGTACTTC. Protein product: CASSSGLLAKNIQYF.

The rearrangement uses TRBV7-9 and TRBJ1-1; no definite D call. Deletions cut 4 bases from V and 0 bases from J, with 12 bases between. This CDR3 comprises 15 residues. Germline CDR1 SEHNR, CDR2 FQNEAQ (reference sequence). The CDR3 is CASSSNDVMNTEAFF. DNA for the CDR3: TGTGCCAGCAGCTCCAACGACGTCATGAACACTGAAGCTTTCTTT.

This clonotype was observed a handful of times. The chain uses TRBV7-9 and TRBJ1-1; D is unclear. Trimming left V 5 bases short and J 1 base short, with 11 bases between. This CDR3 region has 14 residues. The germline gives CDR1 SEHNR, CDR2 FQNEAQ (reference sequence). In nucleotides, the CDR3 is TGTGCCAGCAGCCCCTTCGACGGGAACACTGAAGCTTTCTTT. As protein: CASSPFDGNTEAFF. The variable domain in full, completed from reference TRBV7-9 and TRBJ1-1, reads DTGVSQNPRHKITKRGQNVTFRCDPISEHNRLYWYRQTLGQGPEFLTYFQNEAQLEKSRLLSDRFSAERPKGSFSTLEIQRTEQGDSAMYLCASSPFDGNTEAFFGQGTRLTVV.